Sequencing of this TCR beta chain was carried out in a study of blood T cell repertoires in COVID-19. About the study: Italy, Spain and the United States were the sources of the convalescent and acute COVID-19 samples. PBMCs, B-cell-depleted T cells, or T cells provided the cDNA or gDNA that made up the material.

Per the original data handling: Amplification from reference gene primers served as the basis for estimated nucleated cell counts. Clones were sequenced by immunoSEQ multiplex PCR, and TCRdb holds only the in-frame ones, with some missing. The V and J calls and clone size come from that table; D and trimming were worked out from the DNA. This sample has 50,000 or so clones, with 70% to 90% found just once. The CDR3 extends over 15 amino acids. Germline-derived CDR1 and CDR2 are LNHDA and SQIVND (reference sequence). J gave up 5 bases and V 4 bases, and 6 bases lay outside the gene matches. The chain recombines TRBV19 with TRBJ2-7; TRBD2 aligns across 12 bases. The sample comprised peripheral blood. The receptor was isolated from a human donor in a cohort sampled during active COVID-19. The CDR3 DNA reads TGTGCCAGTAGTAGTCTAGCGGGAGGGCGGAACGAGCAGTACGTC. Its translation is CASSSLAGGRNEQYV.